This T cell receptor (beta chain) was observed in a study of blood T cells in healthy people across ages. Overall study context: Per two T cells, template switching captured roughly one barcoded beta molecule.

Trimming removed 8 bases from V and 6 bases from J; junction bases left unmatched: 8. The V gene's germline CDR1 is LGHDT and CDR2 YNNKEL (reference sequence). The CDR3 is 14 amino acids. Whole-study findings and limits: Roughly linearly, TCR beta diversity per million T cells fell as age increased.

To note about this clonotype: Its antigen is not identified.

Next came a second PCR, run for roughly 7 to 12 cycles, which used a sample-barcoded 5' primer along with a J-beta primer mix. TCRdb redid the calling of the 5' RACE reads with MiXCR, one entry per CDR3 protein. The sample has 1.4 million or so distinct CDR3 sequences, approximately 43% seen once. The chain carries TRBV3-1 and TRBJ1-5, with 9 bases fitting TRBD1. The clonotype originates from a woman younger than 30 in good health. The source material was blood. The CDR3 spells CASRPQGAIQPQHF. The CDR3 nucleotides read TGTGCCAGCCGTCCACAGGGGGCGATTCAGCCCCAGCATTTT.